This T cell receptor (beta chain) was captured in a study of CD8 T cells in ankylosing spondylitis. Study-wide points: There was reportedly significant enrichment of clones that were disease-linked in matched ankylosing spondylitis synovial fluid. A TCR beta motif made of about 8 highly homologous variants seemed typical of ankylosing spondylitis blood. A number of the motif variants had already been described in reactive arthritis synovial fluid and blood.

Trimming removed 4 bases at V and 5 bases at J, with 8 bases between. The CDR3 runs 12 residues. Looked up from germline, CDR1 is SGHTA and CDR2 is FQGNSA. This clonotype was picked up many times. The antigen remains undetermined. Molecular-barcoded quantitative 5'-RACE produced these TCR beta libraries. TCRdb reprocessed the 5' RACE reads with MiXCR, giving one entry per CDR3 protein. The sample includes 200,000 or so distinct CDR3 sequences, around 13% of them seen just once. The rearrangement links TRBV7-2 to TRBJ2-5; D is unclear. Sequenced: blood, either unsorted or a sorted T cell fraction (not recorded which). This sequence originates from a female donor with ankylosing spondylitis or in good health (not recorded which). The CDR3 DNA reads as TGTGCCAGCAGCTCAGGAAGGGAGACCCAGTACTTC. Translated, it gives CASSSGRETQYF.